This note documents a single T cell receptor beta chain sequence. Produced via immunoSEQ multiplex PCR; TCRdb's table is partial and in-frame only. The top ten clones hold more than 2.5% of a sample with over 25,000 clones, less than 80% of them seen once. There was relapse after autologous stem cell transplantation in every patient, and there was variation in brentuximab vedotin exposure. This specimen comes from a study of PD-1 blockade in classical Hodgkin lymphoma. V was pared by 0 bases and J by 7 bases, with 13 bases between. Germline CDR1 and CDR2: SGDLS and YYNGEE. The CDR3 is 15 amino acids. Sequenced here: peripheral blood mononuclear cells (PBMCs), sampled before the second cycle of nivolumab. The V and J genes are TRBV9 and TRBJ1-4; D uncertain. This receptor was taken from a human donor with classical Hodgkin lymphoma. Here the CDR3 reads CASSVDSGVGEKLFF. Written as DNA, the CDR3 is TGTGCCAGCAGCGTAGATTCCGGGGTTGGTGAAAAACTGTTTTTT.